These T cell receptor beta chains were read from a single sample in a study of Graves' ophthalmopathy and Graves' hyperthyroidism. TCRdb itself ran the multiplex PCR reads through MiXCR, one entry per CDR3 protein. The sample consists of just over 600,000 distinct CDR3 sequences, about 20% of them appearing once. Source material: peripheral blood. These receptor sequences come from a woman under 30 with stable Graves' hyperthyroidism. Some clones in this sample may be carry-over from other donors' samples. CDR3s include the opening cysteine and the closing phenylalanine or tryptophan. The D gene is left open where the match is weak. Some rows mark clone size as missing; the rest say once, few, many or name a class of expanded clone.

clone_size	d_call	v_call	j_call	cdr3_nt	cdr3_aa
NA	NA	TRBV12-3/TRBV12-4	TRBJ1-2	TGTGCCAGCAGTTTAAGGCCCCGGGGTGGCTACACCTTC	CASSLRPRGGYTF
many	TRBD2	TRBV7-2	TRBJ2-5	TGTGCCAGCAGCCGTCAGACTAGCCCGGAGACCCAGTACTTC	CASSRQTSPETQYF
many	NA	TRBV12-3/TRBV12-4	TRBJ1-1	TGTGCCAGCAGTTATATCCTGATGAACACTGAAGCTTTCTTT	CASSYILMNTEAFF
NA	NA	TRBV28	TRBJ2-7	TGTGCCAGCAGTTTATTAACCAGCGGGTACGAGCAGTACTTC	CASSLLTSGYEQYF
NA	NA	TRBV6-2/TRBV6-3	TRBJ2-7	TGTGCCAGTCGGGGGGCCAGGGAAAACTCCTACGAGCAGTACTTC	CASRGARENSYEQYF
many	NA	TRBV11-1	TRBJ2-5	TGTGCCAGCAGCTTCTCGTCAGAGACCCAGTACTTC	CASSFSSETQYF
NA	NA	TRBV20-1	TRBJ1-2	TGCAGTGCTCGACAGGTCAATGGCTACACCTTC	CSARQVNGYTF
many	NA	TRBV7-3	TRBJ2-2	TGTGCCAGCAGCTTAAACACAGGAGGGATCACCGGGGAGCTGTTTTTT	CASSLNTGGITGELFF
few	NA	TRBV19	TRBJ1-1	TGTGCCAGTAGTATATGGGCTGGGAACACTGAAGCTTTCTTT	CASSIWAGNTEAFF
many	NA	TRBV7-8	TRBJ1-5	TGTGCCAGCAGCCGTGACACGACCCAGCATTTT	CASSRDTTQHF
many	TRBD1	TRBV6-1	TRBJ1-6	TGTGCCACGATGTCACAGGGGCAATCCCATTCACCCCTCCACTTT	CATMSQGQSHSPLHF
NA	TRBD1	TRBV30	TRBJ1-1	TGTGCCTGGAGTCTCGACAGGGAGAAGAACACTGAAGCTTTCTTT	CAWSLDREKNTEAFF
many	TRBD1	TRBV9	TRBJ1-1	TGTGCCAGCAGCGGGGACAGGGTAAAAAACACTGAAGCTTTCTTT	CASSGDRVKNTEAFF
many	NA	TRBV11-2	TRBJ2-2	TGTGCCAGCAGCCAGGTTGGCGGGGAGCTGTTTTTT	CASSQVGGELFF
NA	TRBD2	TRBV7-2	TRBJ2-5	TGTGCCAGCAGCCCGGGGGGAGCGGGAGGTCAAGAGACCCAGTACTTC	CASSPGGAGGQETQYF
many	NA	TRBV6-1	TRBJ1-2	TGTGCCAGCTCCCAGATTATGGGGGAAGGCACCTTC	CASSQIMGEGTF
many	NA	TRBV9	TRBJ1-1	TGTGCCAGCAGCGCCGTGTTCGGGGGTGAAGCTTTCTTT	CASSAVFGGEAFF
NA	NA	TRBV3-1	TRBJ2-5	TGTGCCAGCAGCCAAGGGGACTTACATTTCCAAGAGACCCAGTACTTC	CASSQGDLHFQETQYF
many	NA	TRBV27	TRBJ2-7	TGTGCCAGCAGTTTACCCTCGGGGACACCCTACGAGCAGTACTTC	CASSLPSGTPYEQYF
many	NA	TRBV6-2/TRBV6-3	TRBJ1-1	TGTGCCAGCAGTTATAAGACTGAAGCTTTCTTT	CASSYKTEAFF
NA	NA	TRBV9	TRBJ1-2	TGTGCCAGCAGCGTAAAGCATTCGCTCAACTATGGCTACACCTTC	CASSVKHSLNYGYTF
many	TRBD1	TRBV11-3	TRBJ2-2	TGTGCCAGCAGCTTACGACAGGGAAGGGGCGGGGAGCTGTTTTTT	CASSLRQGRGGELFF
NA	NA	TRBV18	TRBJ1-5	TGTGCCAGCTCGGCGCAGGTTGGCAATCAGCCCCAGCATTTT	CASSAQVGNQPQHF
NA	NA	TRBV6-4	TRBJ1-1	TGTGCCAGCAGCCTCGAGTCGAACACTGAAGCTTTCTTT	CASSLESNTEAFF